The T cell receptor beta chain described here comes from a study of molecular identifiers for immune sequencing clone quantification. Broader study findings: A single cell's spiked Jurkat TCR RNA was reportedly detectable among roughly 920,000 naive cells. Sizes of clones that are highly expanded could be underestimated (if identical TCR molecules share a barcode). Clonotypes surpassing 20 RNA copies contained over 97% of effector molecules, versus under 1% in naive cells.

Trimming removed 3 bases from V and 13 bases from J, with 13 bases in between. CDR1 is MNHEY, CDR2 SMNVEV, per germline (reference sequence). The CDR3 spans 12 residues. In the sort, naive CD8 T cells were defined as CD8+CD4-CCR7+CD45RA+. There are a few counts of this clonotype. Its specificity is not known. One entry per CDR3 protein results from TCRdb running MiXCR on the PCR reads. The top ten hold less than 5% of the sample, which has 80,000 to 130,000 distinct CDR3 sequences, 36% seen once. V usage is TRBV27 and J usage is TRBJ2-1; D is ambiguous. The receptor was derived from a human donor in good health. Some libraries in this study had Jurkat cell RNA spiked in. The sample was naive CD8+ T cells from blood, with Jurkat cell RNA spiked in. Subset given: FACS-sorted CD8+CD4-CCR7+CD45RA+ naive T cells. CDR3 sequence (DNA): TGTGCCAGCAGTTTCGACCCGGGCGCACAGTTCTTC. Translation gives CASSFDPGAQFF.